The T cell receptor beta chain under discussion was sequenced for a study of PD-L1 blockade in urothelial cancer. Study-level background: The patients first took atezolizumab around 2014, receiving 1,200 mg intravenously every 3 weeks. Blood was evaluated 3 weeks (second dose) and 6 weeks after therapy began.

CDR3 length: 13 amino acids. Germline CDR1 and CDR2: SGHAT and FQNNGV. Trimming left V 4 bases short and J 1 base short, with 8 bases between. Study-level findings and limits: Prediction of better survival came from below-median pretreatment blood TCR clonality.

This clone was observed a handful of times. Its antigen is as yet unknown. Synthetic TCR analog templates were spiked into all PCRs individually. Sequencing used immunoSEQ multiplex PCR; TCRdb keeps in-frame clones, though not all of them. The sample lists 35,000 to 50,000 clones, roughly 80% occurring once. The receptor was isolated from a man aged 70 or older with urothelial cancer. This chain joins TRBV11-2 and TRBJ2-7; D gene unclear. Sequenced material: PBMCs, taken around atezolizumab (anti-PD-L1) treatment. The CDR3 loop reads CASSSWQSYEQYF. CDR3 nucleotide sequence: TGTGCCAGCAGCTCCTGGCAGTCCTACGAGCAGTACTTC.